This T cell receptor (beta chain) was sequenced during a study of T cells after somatic rescue of genetic block. The CDR3 covers 13 residues. With 0 bases removed from V and 7 bases from J, the gap between germline ends came to 9 bases. Germline V lookup: CDR1 SGHVS, CDR2 FNYEAQ. This table comes from immunoSEQ multiplex PCR, and its TCRdb copy is limited to in-frame clones, with some not included. Of 68,000 or so clones detected, approximately 90% appear once; the ten largest clones hold 2.5% to 3.5%. This TCR was recovered from a man aged 35 to 55. The genes are TRBV7-6 and TRBJ1-2; D unclear. Sequenced input: peripheral blood mononuclear cells (PBMCs). CDR3 sequence (DNA): TGTGCCAGCAGCTTAGCGGGAGGAGGTGGCTACACCTTC. Translation: CASSLAGGGGYTF.